The 27 T cell receptor beta chains below were found in one sample sequenced in a study of blood T cell repertoires in COVID-19. Profiling relied on immunoSEQ multiplex PCR, and the TCRdb table lists in-frame clones only, not all of them. The sample holds around 140,000 clones, 84% seen once. Sequencing was done on a sample of peripheral blood. The receptor source for this set is a human donor in a cohort sampled during active COVID-19.

This clone occurred a few times. V is TRBV10-1 and J is TRBJ1-5, with D tentatively TRBD1 (6 bases). Germline V gene sequence: CDR1 WNHNN, CDR2 SYGVQD (reference sequence). Between the trimmed V and J ends, which lost 3 bases and 6 bases, there was a span of 6 bases. The CDR3 spans 12 residues. The CDR3 sequence is CASSEGGQPQHF. CDR3 DNA: TGCGCCAGCAGTGAAGGGGGTCAGCCCCAGCATTTT.

The rearrangement joins TRBV6-1 to TRBJ2-3, with D uncertain. This CDR3 region has 14 residues. V dropped 2 bases and J dropped 4 bases, with 10 bases sitting between them. In germline, CDR1 is MNHNS, CDR2 SASEGT. The CDR3 nucleotides are TGTGCCAGCAGTGAACTCGCCGGAGCAGATACGCAGTATTTT. This codes for CASSELAGADTQYF.

The CDR3 DNA is TGTGCCAGCAGTGTGACAGGGGACTTTTTCACAGATACGCAGTATTTT. Encoded protein: CASSVTGDFFTDTQYF. This chain uses TRBV28 with TRBJ2-3, with TRBD1 identical over 8 bases. Looked up from germline, CDR1 is MDHEN and CDR2 is SYDVKM. V was clipped by 5 bases and J by 2 bases; unmatched bases: 9. The length of the CDR3 is 16 residues.

The chain recombines TRBV7-3 with TRBJ2-3; TRBD2 is a possible D gene (6 bases). V shed 4 bases and J shed 3 bases, with 11 bases lying between them. Looked up from germline, CDR1 is SGHTA and CDR2 is FQGTGA. The CDR3 length is 14 residues. This CDR3 is CASSSGLSTDTQYF. The DNA of the CDR3 is TGTGCCAGCAGCTCGGGACTTTCTACAGATACGCAGTATTTT.

The genes are TRBV2 and TRBJ1-1; 7 bases fit TRBD1. With V trimmed by 6 bases and J by 6 bases, 7 bases remained unmatched. The CDR3 spans 13 residues. Germline V gene lookup returns CDR1 SNHLY and CDR2 FYNNEI. The CDR3 spells CASRPRQGPEAFF. CDR3 nucleotide sequence: TGTGCCAGCAGACCGAGACAGGGACCTGAAGCTTTCTTT.

The V gene is TRBV14, the J gene TRBJ1-3; D is ambiguous. Germline V gene lookup returns CDR1 SGHDN and CDR2 FVKESK. CDR3 length: 15 residues. Trimming shortened V by 6 bases and J by 0 bases, and 12 bases separated the two germline ends. This CDR3 reads CASSLMGDSGNTIYF. The DNA of the CDR3 is TGTGCCAGCAGTTTGATGGGAGACTCTGGAAACACCATATATTTT.

This clone has just one count. The rearrangement links TRBV24-1 to TRBJ2-3; TRBD1 agrees at 8 bases. The germline V gene has CDR1 KGHDR and CDR2 SFDVKD. The CDR3 is 13 residues long. Trimming took 3 bases from V and 10 from J; bases not matched to a gene: 5. CDR3 residues: CATSDSRTGPQYF. CDR3 sequence (DNA): TGTGCCACCAGTGATAGCCGGACAGGGCCGCAGTATTTT.

CDR3 sequence (DNA): TGTGCCAGTAGCCACTTCGGACAGGGTGAAGCTTTCTTT. As protein: CASSHFGQGEAFF. The J gene is TRBJ1-1, the V gene TRBV19; 8 nucleotides align to TRBD1. Germline-derived CDR1 and CDR2 are LNHDA and SQIVND (reference sequence). After removal of 6 bases from V and 7 bases from J, the junction contained 7 bases not matched to a gene. There are 13 residues in the CDR3.

V gene TRBV11-3 combines with J gene TRBJ2-1; 7 nucleotides align to TRBD2. In germline, CDR1 is SGHNT, CDR2 YENEEA. The V gene end was trimmed by 1 base and the J gene end by 5 bases; junction bases not matched to a gene: 5. This CDR3 has 15 residues. CDR3 DNA sequence: TGTGCCAGCAGCTTAGGAGGGCGGGAGAACAATGAGCAGTTCTTC. Amino acids: CASSLGGRENNEQFF.

This chain connects TRBV9 to TRBJ2-3; tentative D call: TRBD1 (6 bases). The CDR3 has 15 amino acids. Germline CDR1 reads SGDLS; CDR2 reads YYNGEE. Trimming took off 4 bases at V and 6 bases at J, with 18 bases between the two ends. CDR3 loop: CASSPTAGALDTQYF. The DNA of the CDR3 is TGTGCCAGCAGCCCCACGGCAGGGGCGTTGGATACGCAGTATTTT.

This rearrangement joins TRBV19 to TRBJ2-6, with D possibly matching TRBD1 (5 bases). Trimming took 1 base from V and 2 from J, leaving 6 bases between them. The CDR3 is 15 residues long. Germline CDR1 and CDR2: LNHDA and SQIVND (reference sequence). This CDR3 is CASSIGRAGANVLTF. The CDR3 nucleotides read TGTGCCAGTAGTATAGGCAGGGCTGGGGCCAACGTCCTGACTTTC.

The chain has TRBV6-5 and TRBJ2-1; 7 nucleotides agree with TRBD1. The CDR3 covers 13 residues. V gave up 9 bases and J gave up 5 bases; unmatched junction bases: 7. Germline assignment: CDR1 MNHEY and CDR2 SVGAGI. The CDR3 here is CASAGTADNEQFF. The CDR3 nucleotides read TGTGCCAGTGCTGGGACAGCGGACAATGAGCAGTTCTTC.

This clone was counted a few times. The sample contains more than one DNA sequence encoding this CDR3. The chain carries TRBV4-1 and TRBJ2-3, with 7 bases lining up with TRBD2. Germline V gene data show CDR1 as MGHRA and CDR2 as YSYEKL. J gave up 0 bases and V 1 base, and 1 base lay outside the gene matches. The CDR3 runs to 15 residues. DNA for the CDR3: TGCGCCAGCAGCCAAGCGGGAGGAAGCACAGATACGCAGTATTTT. This encodes CASSQAGGSTDTQYF.

The J gene is TRBJ2-3, the V gene TRBV5-6, with 8 bases identical to TRBD1. The V segment lost 4 bases and the J segment 2 bases; nucleotides outside the gene matches: 6. This CDR3 spans 15 amino acids. Germline lookup yields CDR1 SGHDT and CDR2 YYEEEE. This CDR3 is CASSRSGGLTDTQYF. The CDR3, as DNA: TGTGCCAGCAGCCGATCAGGGGGCCTCACAGATACGCAGTATTTT.

The rearrangement links TRBV4-1 to TRBJ1-2; a weak D match, TRBD1 (6 bases). The CDR3 is made up of 15 amino acids. V was cut by 0 bases and J by 2 bases, with 10 bases left in between. Germline V lookup: CDR1 MGHRA, CDR2 YSYEKL. The DNA of the CDR3 is TGCGCCAGCAGCCAAGAGGACACAGGGAACTATGGCTACACCTTC. This translates into CASSQEDTGNYGYTF.

The chain uses TRBV25-1 and TRBJ2-3, with a possible D match to TRBD2 (5 bases). CDR3 length: 14 residues. The V gene's germline CDR1 is MGHDK and CDR2 SYGVNS. Trimming removed 8 bases from V and 0 bases from J, with 12 bases in between. The CDR3 sequence is CASGLALSTDTQYF. CDR3 nucleotide sequence: TGTGCCAGCGGATTAGCGCTTAGCACAGATACGCAGTATTTT. The full variable domain, with the rest looked up from reference TRBV25-1 and TRBJ2-3, is EADIYQTPRYLVIGTGKKITLECSQTMGHDKMYWYQQDPGMELHLIHYSYGVNSTEKGDLSSESTVSRIRTEHFPLTLESARPSHTSQYLCASGLALSTDTQYFGPGTRLTVL.

The chain combines TRBV7-9 with TRBJ2-1; no clear D gene. The germline V gene encodes CDR1 SEHNR and CDR2 FQNEAQ (reference sequence). This CDR3 is 16 amino acids long. Trimming took 1 base from V and 6 from J, leaving 16 bases between them. For the CDR3, the DNA is TGTGCCAGCAGCTTAGTAGGTAGTGGGCTACTCAATGAGCAGTTCTTC. Amino acid sequence: CASSLVGSGLLNEQFF.

This clone was counted between two and nine times. The chain has TRBV19 and TRBJ1-5; D is undetermined. The CDR3 has 17 amino acids. Germline V gene data show CDR1 as LNHDA and CDR2 as SQIVND (reference sequence). V lost 0 bases and J lost 7, with 19 bases in between. CDR3 amino acids: CASSIDGRLPLPQPQHF. The CDR3 nucleotides are TGTGCCAGTAGTATAGATGGCAGGCTCCCCCTCCCCCAGCCCCAGCATTTT.

This clone appeared a few times. The chain uses TRBV7-2 and TRBJ2-3; D is ambiguous. The CDR3 runs 15 residues. The germline gives CDR1 SGHTA, CDR2 FQGNSA. V was clipped by 3 bases and J by 1 base, with 11 bases between them. The CDR3 DNA follows: TGTGCCAGCAGCTTGGGTAGCCCACGCACAGATACGCAGTATTTT. It yields the protein CASSLGSPRTDTQYF. The full variable domain, rest sourced from reference TRBV7-2 and TRBJ2-3, is GAGVSQSPSNKVTEKGKDVELRCDPISGHTALYWYRQSLGQGLEFLIYFQGNSAPDKSGLPSDRFSAERTGGSVSTLTIQRTQQEDSAVYLCASSLGSPRTDTQYFGPGTRLTVL.

The rearrangement uses TRBV5-4 and TRBJ1-2, with 9 bases lining up with TRBD1. Losses at the gene ends were 4 bases for V and 4 bases for J; bases not matched to a gene: 8. The CDR3 totals 15 residues. Germline CDR1 is SGHNT and CDR2 is YYREEE (reference sequence). The CDR3 DNA sequence: TGTGCCAGCAGCACTCGGACAGGGGTGTCCTATGGCTACACCTTC. Its protein is CASSTRTGVSYGYTF.

This clone is a singleton in its sample. The chain has TRBV19 and TRBJ1-2; D is unclear. The CDR3 is 13 residues long. From germline, CDR1 is LNHDA and CDR2 SQIVND (reference sequence). Between the trimmed V and J ends, which lost 0 bases and 8 bases, there was a span of 10 bases. The chain's CDR3 is CASSIDNRRGYTF. CDR3 nucleotide sequence: TGTGCCAGTAGTATAGACAATCGGAGGGGCTACACCTTC.

The chain employs TRBV19 and TRBJ1-6; 9 bases align to TRBD1. CDR1 is LNHDA and CDR2 is SQIVND in the germline V gene (reference sequence). J gave up 10 bases and V 6 bases, and 10 bases lay outside the gene matches. The CDR3 has 15 amino acids. CDR3 DNA: TGTGCCAGTAGCCAGGGGACAGGGCAGGGGTCACCCCTCCACTTT. Amino acids: CASSQGTGQGSPLHF.

The chain is built from TRBV7-9 and TRBJ1-1; 8 positions match TRBD1. CDR3 size: 14 residues. Trimming took 4 bases from V and 7 from J; bases not matched to a gene: 8. In germline, CDR1 is SEHNR, CDR2 FQNEAQ (reference sequence). CDR3 loop: CASSSQGAYIEAFF. CDR3 nucleotide sequence: TGTGCCAGCAGCTCCCAGGGGGCATATATTGAAGCTTTCTTT. Supplemented by reference TRBV7-9 and TRBJ1-1, the full variable domain reads DTGVSQNPRHKITKRGQNVTFRCDPISEHNRLYWYRQTLGQGPEFLTYFQNEAQLEKSRLLSDRFSAERPKGSFSTLEIQRTEQGDSAMYLCASSSQGAYIEAFFGQGTRLTVV.

The chain recombines TRBV29-1 with TRBJ1-2; the match to TRBD1 covers 7 bases. Looked up from germline, CDR1 is SQVTM and CDR2 is ANQGSEA. The CDR3 loop spans 11 amino acids. The junction had 6 bases not matched to a gene; V was cut back by 6 bases and J by 8 bases. DNA for the CDR3: TGCAGCGTCGCAGGGGGTAAGGGCTACACCTTC. It specifies CSVAGGKGYTF.

The chain joins TRBV4-1 to TRBJ2-5, with 7 nucleotides matching TRBD2. The CDR3 consists of 15 residues. V shed 0 bases and J 2 bases; nucleotides not matched to a gene: 3. The germline V gene encodes CDR1 MGHRA and CDR2 YSYEKL. In DNA, the CDR3 is TGCGCCAGCAGCCAAGATGGCGGGGGACAAGAGACCCAGTACTTC. Translation: CASSQDGGGQETQYF.

The rearrangement uses TRBV27 and TRBJ2-5; no firm D call. This CDR3 comprises 11 residues. From germline, CDR1 is MNHEY and CDR2 SMNVEV (reference sequence). The ends were cut back, 5 bases at V and 11 bases at J, with 12 bases in the middle. The CDR3 sequence is CASSHYSKQYF. The CDR3 DNA follows: TGTGCCAGCAGTCACTATTCTAAGCAGTACTTC.

The V call is TRBV4-1, the J call TRBJ2-5; TRBD2 agrees at 10 bases. This CDR3 spans 17 amino acids. Germline V gives CDR1 MGHRA, CDR2 YSYEKL. V lost 3 bases to trimming and J lost 5 bases; unmatched junction nucleotides: 12. In DNA, the CDR3 is TGCGCCAGCAGCCAGAGGGGACTAGCGTTTGGGGAGGAGACCCAGTACTTC. This gives the protein CASSQRGLAFGEETQYF.